Reported below is one T cell receptor (beta chain). Its target is not known. The sample comes from a study of OX40 agonist ivuxolimab in advanced cancers. Study-level information: With a range of roughly 20 to 90, age averaged approximately 55 years, and about 82% were male.

Study conclusions and caveats: More expanded clones were seen, on average, in CD8+ T cells than in CD4+.

TCRdb's copy holds only in-frame clones and misses some; the assay was immunoSEQ multiplex PCR. Seen here are around 59,000 clones, about nine tenths observed once, and the top ten hold 9% to 15%. The receptor was derived from an adult with an advanced solid tumor such as melanoma, head and neck, liver or kidney cancer. The sequencing used CD4+ or CD8+ T cells sorted from blood, collected in a trial of the OX40 agonist ivuxolimab.

The CDR3 is CASSQELAGLSYNEQFF. The CDR3 DNA reads as TGTGCCAGCAGCCAAGAATTAGCGGGACTGTCCTACAATGAGCAGTTCTTC. The chain is built from TRBV4-2 and TRBJ2-1; TRBD2 matches 8 bases. Germline values: CDR1 LGHNA, CDR2 YNFKEQ. Trimming removed 0 bases from V and 1 base from J; junction bases left unmatched: 5. The CDR3 extends over 17 amino acids.